This TCR beta chain originates from a study of blood T cell repertoires in COVID-19. CDR3 size: 14 residues. Trimming stripped 5 bases from V and 6 bases from J, with 13 bases between. CDR1 is KGHDR and CDR2 is SFDVKD in the germline V gene. Clones were sequenced by immunoSEQ multiplex PCR, and TCRdb holds only the in-frame ones, with some missing. The sample comprises more than 250,000 clones, around 89% of which are singletons, and approximately 1.5% rests with the top ten. The J gene is TRBJ2-1, the V gene TRBV24-1, with D possibly matching TRBD1 (6 bases). Sequenced material: PBMCs or T cells enriched from blood (not recorded which). This TCR was sampled from a woman aged 18-29 years with acute COVID-19. Written as DNA, the CDR3 is TGTGCCACCAGTGGGGACAACGAAGGCAATGAGCAGTTCTTC. Its translation: CATSGDNEGNEQFF.